This T cell receptor (beta chain) stems from a study of T cell changes during pregnancy in multiple sclerosis. TCRdb's copy holds only in-frame clones and misses some; the assay was immunoSEQ multiplex PCR. The sample has about 87,000 clones, around 93% seen once. Specimen: peripheral blood, collected in the third trimester of pregnancy. The sequence derives from a female donor in good health, enrolled as a control in a pregnancy study.

The CDR3: CASSQEGGTQDIQYF. In nucleotides, the CDR3 is TGCGCCAGCAGCCAAGAGGGGGGGACCCAGGACATTCAGTACTTC. The V and J genes are TRBV4-1 and TRBJ2-4, with TRBD2 matching over 7 bases. In germline, CDR1 is MGHRA, CDR2 YSYEKL. This CDR3 comprises 15 residues. With 0 bases clipped from V and 8 bases from J, the junction kept 7 bases outside the gene matches.